This entry is about one T cell receptor beta chain. What it binds is not known. V lost 7 bases to trimming and J lost 3 bases, with 9 bases between them. This CDR3 region has 12 residues. Germline CDR1 MNHNY, CDR2 SVGAGI (reference sequence). This sample stems from a study of lymphopenia after photon versus proton radiotherapy. Points from the study as a whole: Post-nadir diversity loss with photons came from oligoclonal expansion, particularly CD8+ Temra cells. Survival link was tested only in deceased patients; proton benefit remains a possibility. Photon-treated patients lost naive T cells and TCR diversity; proton-treated stayed stable. Larger post-nadir TCR diversity loss correlated inversely with survival in deceased patients.

Only in-frame clones appear in the TCRdb table, and some are missing; sequencing was by immunoSEQ multiplex PCR. The top ten hold around a third of the sample, which has 25,000 to 30,000 clones, around 85% seen once. The sample in question was peripheral blood, obtained from a patient treated with photon-based radiotherapy. This clonotype was sampled from a man in his fifties with gastric cancer. The chain couples TRBV6-6 to TRBJ2-5; D is possibly TRBD2 (6 bases). The CDR3 DNA sequence: TGTGCCAGCACATGGACTAAAGAGACCCAGTACTTC. This translates into CASTWTKETQYF.